The 24 T cell receptor beta chains listed next were all sequenced from one sample in a study of blood T cells in healthy people across ages (dated by TCRdb to about 2015). To prepare the library, 5' RACE was applied. Sequencing relied on an Illumina HiSeq 2500. The second PCR ran for about 7 to 11 cycles and used a J-beta primer mix along with a sample-barcoded 5' primer. TCRdb reran the public reads through fastp at Q25 and MiXCR, keeping productive beta chains. For every CDR3 protein sequence, its rows merge into one entry that carries the most common genes and DNA. For this sample the table gives roughly 800,000 distinct CDR3 sequences, of which approximately 53% were detected only once. About 38% of the sample is in the top ten clones. Material for sequencing was blood. These TCRs come from a man older than 75 in good health.

J is TRBJ2-7 and V is TRBV6-5, with D perhaps matching TRBD2 (5 bases). Trimming stripped 6 bases from V and 0 bases from J, with 15 bases between. This CDR3 has 15 residues. Germline V gene sequence: CDR1 MNHEY, CDR2 SVGAGI. The chain's CDR3 is CASRVDYASSYEQYF. CDR3 sequence (DNA): TGTGCCAGCAGGGTTGACTACGCGAGCTCCTACGAGCAGTACTTC.

The gene calls are TRBV5-1 and TRBJ2-1; either TRBD1 or TRBD2 may fit D (5 bases each). The V and J ends lost 2 bases and 4 bases respectively, with 16 bases between them. This CDR3 has 16 amino acids. Germline V gene data show CDR1 as SGHRS and CDR2 as YFSETQ. Written as DNA, the CDR3 is TGCGCCAGCAGCTTCCCACGGGACGGAATATACAATGAGCAGTTCTTC. Its translation is CASSFPRDGIYNEQFF.

In DNA, the CDR3 is TGCAGTGCGAGACTGGAATACGAGCAGTACTTC. The encoded protein is CSARLEYEQYF. The J gene is TRBJ2-5, the V gene TRBV20-1; D gene ambiguous. The J call is uncertain, as TRBJ2-7 better fits the DNA end. CDR3 length: 11 residues. Germline V CDR1 and CDR2: DFQATT, SNEGSKA (reference sequence).

In DNA, the CDR3 is TGTGCCAGCAGTTCCCGGACTAGCGGGGGCAAGGAGACCCAGTACTTC. This gives the protein CASSSRTSGGKETQYF. The J gene is TRBJ2-4, the V gene TRBV6-5; 13 nucleotides match TRBD2. The DNA matches TRBJ2-5 better at its end, which makes the J call doubtful. From germline, CDR1 is MNHEY and CDR2 SVGAGI. CDR3 length equals 16 residues.

DNA of the CDR3: TGTGCCAGCAGTTGGAGAACAGGGCGCGGCACCGGGGAGCTGTTTTTT. As protein: CASSWRTGRGTGELFF. V is TRBV28 and J is TRBJ2-2; tentatively, D is TRBD1 (6 bases). CDR1 and CDR2 from the germline V gene are MDHEN and SYDVKM. V was clipped by 4 bases and J by 4 bases, with 16 bases between them. CDR3 length equals 16 residues.

This clonotype was counted only a few times. This rearrangement joins TRBV20-1 to TRBJ2-3, with 9 bases matching TRBD2. The V segment lost 6 bases and the J segment 1 base; nucleotides outside the gene matches: 8. Germline lookup yields CDR1 DFQATT and CDR2 SNEGSKA (reference sequence). The CDR3 contains 15 residues. The CDR3 is CSATVAGARTDTQYF. CDR3 DNA sequence: TGCAGTGCAACCGTAGCGGGAGCCCGCACAGATACGCAGTATTTT.

The chain combines TRBV20-1 with TRBJ2-5, with 7 bases fitting TRBD2. Germline V lookup: CDR1 DFQATT, CDR2 SNEGSKA (reference sequence). The CDR3 covers 15 residues. Unmatched junction bases numbered 11, after V lost 0 bases and J lost 7 bases. Here the CDR3 reads CSARDTREGRVTQYF. The CDR3 DNA sequence: TGCAGTGCTAGAGATACGAGGGAGGGCCGAGTGACCCAGTACTTC.

This clonotype was detected many times. CDR3 sequence (DNA): TGTGCCAGCAGTCCCCGAGGATCATTTGGAGATACGCAGTATTTT. This encodes CASSPRGSFGDTQYF. The chain recombines TRBV6-2 or TRBV6-3 with TRBJ2-3; D call uncertain. Germline lookup yields CDR1 MNHEY and CDR2 SVGEGT. V was cut by 5 bases and J by 5 bases, with 17 bases left in between. This CDR3 is 15 amino acids long.

The CDR3 bases are TGTGCCAGTCTCAAAAGTCCTAATTCACCCCTCCACTTT. It codes for CASLKSPNSPLHF. The chain carries TRBV25-1 and TRBJ1-6; no firm D call. The length of the CDR3 is 13 residues. Germline V gene lookup returns CDR1 MGHDK and CDR2 SYGVNS. V was clipped by 9 bases and J by 6 bases, with 12 bases between them.

The gene calls are TRBV21-1 and TRBJ2-5. TRBV21-1 is reported as a pseudogene. CDR3 length: 15 amino acids. In DNA, the CDR3 is TGTGCCAGCAGCAAAGGACCAGAGACTGGGGAGACCCAGTACTTC. This gives the protein CASSKGPETGETQYF.

The chain couples TRBV29-1 to TRBJ2-2; no firm D call. Trimming shortened V by 7 bases and J by 1 base, and 13 bases separated the two germline ends. The CDR3 covers 14 residues. The germline CDR1 and CDR2 sequences are SQVTM and ANQGSEA. CDR3 nucleotides: TGCAGCGCTATGTCCGAATTGAACACCGGGGAGCTGTTTTTT. It codes for CSAMSELNTGELFF.

At least ten counts were recorded for this clonotype. The V and J genes are TRBV29-1 and TRBJ2-2; D is possibly TRBD1 (6 bases). The CDR3 spans 13 residues. CDR1 is SQVTM, CDR2 ANQGSEA, per germline. V was cut by 3 bases and J by 2 bases, with 7 bases left in between. The CDR3 DNA reads as TGCAGCGTTGACAGGGGAAACACCGGGGAGCTGTTTTTT. Its protein product is CSVDRGNTGELFF.

This rearrangement joins TRBV20-1 to TRBJ2-3, with D tentatively TRBD1 (6 bases). Trimming pared 5 bases from V and 3 bases from J, leaving 12 bases between. The CDR3 length is 13 residues. Germline values: CDR1 DFQATT, CDR2 SNEGSKA (reference sequence). In nucleotides, the CDR3 is TGCAGTGCTCGGGACATGGGGACAGATACGCAGTATTTT. Translation: CSARDMGTDTQYF.

As regards this clonotype: Sequence at one end of the junction differs from germline and may be a read error. The chain is built from TRBV2 and TRBJ2-7; TRBD1 is a possible D gene (5 bases). The germline gives CDR1 SNHLY, CDR2 FYNNEI. The CDR3 is 13 residues long. The CDR3 here is CASSLVGQGEQYF. CDR3 bases: TGTGCCAGCAGCCTCGTTGGGCAGGGCGAGCAGTACTTT. Full variable domain (outside the CDR3, taken from reference TRBV2 and TRBJ2-7): EPEVTQTPSHQVTQMGQEVILRCVPISNHLYFYWYRQILGQKVEFLVSFYNNEISEKSEIFDDQFSVERPDGSNFTLKIRSTKLEDSAMYFCASSLVGQGEQYFGPGTRLTVT.

This clonotype came up a few times. This chain links TRBV29-1 with TRBJ1-1; no firm D call. Germline assignment: CDR1 SQVTM and CDR2 ANQGSEA. This CDR3 spans 16 amino acids. V shed 4 bases and J shed 1 base, with 19 bases lying between them. For the CDR3, the DNA is TGCAGCGTTGCATTAGGTCGCGGAAGACCGAACACTGAAGCTTTCTTT. Residues: CSVALGRGRPNTEAFF.

V is TRBV7-2 and J is TRBJ2-3; D gene unclear. Germline lookup yields CDR1 SGHTA and CDR2 FQGNSA. Trimming took 3 bases from V and 6 from J, leaving 4 bases between them. The length of the CDR3 is 11 residues. The CDR3 spells CASSFLDTQYF. DNA of the CDR3: TGTGCCAGCAGCTTCCTGGATACGCAGTATTTT.

The chain employs TRBV4-1 and TRBJ2-5, with D maybe TRBD2 (6 bases). This CDR3 is built from 14 residues. CDR1 is MGHRA and CDR2 is YSYEKL in the germline V gene. Trimming took 3 bases from V and 5 from J, leaving 13 bases between them. The CDR3 sequence is CASSQSPSVETQYF. In DNA form, the CDR3 reads TGCGCCAGCAGCCAGAGCCCTAGCGTGGAGACCCAGTACTTC.

The genes are TRBV5-1 and TRBJ2-7; 12 nucleotides agree with TRBD2. Germline CDR1 reads SGHRS; CDR2 reads YFSETQ. V gave up 2 bases and J gave up 2 bases; unmatched junction bases: 2. The length of the CDR3 is 15 residues. CDR3 sequence: CASSLWTSGAYEQYF. In nucleotides, the CDR3 is TGCGCCAGCAGCTTATGGACTAGCGGGGCCTACGAGCAGTACTTC.

CDR3 sequence (DNA): TGTGCCAGCAGGGGGCTCTACGAGCAGTACTTC. Its protein product is CASRGLYEQYF. V is TRBV25-1 and J is TRBJ2-7; tentative D call: TRBD1 (5 bases). Germline V gene sequence: CDR1 MGHDK, CDR2 SYGVNS. V was clipped by 6 bases and J by 3 bases, with 6 bases between them. This CDR3 is built from 11 residues.

This clonotype turned up a few times. The chain has TRBV9 and TRBJ2-4, with TRBD2 matching over 7 bases. The J call could be wrong; TRBJ2-7 is a better fit for the DNA end. CDR1 and CDR2 (germline): SGDLS, YYNGEE. The CDR3 has 18 amino acids. This CDR3 reads CASSVDPRASGSTYEQYF. The CDR3 region has the DNA TGTGCCAGCAGCGTAGACCCCAGGGCTAGCGGCAGTACGTACGAGCAGTACTTC.

V and J are TRBV6-2 or TRBV6-3 and TRBJ2-1; D gene ambiguous. The V end lost 6 bases, the J end lost 2 bases, and 14 bases lay between the germline ends. The CDR3 is 15 residues long. CDR1 MNHEY and CDR2 SVGEGT come from the germline V gene. The CDR3, as DNA: TGTGCCAGCAGCCTAGGGCCCCGAACCTACAATGAGCAGTTCTTC. This encodes CASSLGPRTYNEQFF.

This chain uses TRBV12-3 or TRBV12-4 with TRBJ2-7; 10 positions match TRBD1. Losses at the gene ends were 6 bases for V and 3 bases for J; bases not matched to a gene: 11. This CDR3 is built from 16 residues. CDR3 DNA: TGTGCCAGCAGCGGCAAGGGGACAGGGGAATTCTACGAGCAGTACTTC. Translating it yields CASSGKGTGEFYEQYF.

V and J are TRBV20-1 and TRBJ2-3, with TRBD2 as a possible D gene (5 bases). The length of the CDR3 is 13 residues. The germline CDR1 and CDR2 sequences are DFQATT and SNEGSKA (reference sequence). Deletions cut 0 bases from V and 4 bases from J, with 8 bases between. CDR3 in DNA: TGCAGTGCTAGAGAACGAGGGTCAGATACGCAGTATTTT. It codes for CSARERGSDTQYF.

At least ten counts were recorded for this clonotype. The V call is TRBV24-1, the J call TRBJ2-1; 8 nucleotides agree with TRBD1. CDR1 is KGHDR, CDR2 SFDVKD, per germline. V was clipped by 6 bases and J by 7 bases; unmatched bases: 13. The CDR3 length is 16 residues. CDR3 amino acids: CATSRQGAAVTNEQFF. The CDR3 DNA sequence: TGTGCCACCAGTCGGCAGGGGGCTGCCGTGACGAATGAGCAGTTCTTC.